This note documents a single TCR beta chain sequence. It lacks a known antigen. No base qualities exist here, and no much larger clone lies one base off it. TCRbeta CDR3 regions were amplified from genomic DNA using the immunoSEQ Assay, a bias-controlled multiplex PCR. On the study's bioinformatics: Within the assay, amplification of reference gene primers was used to estimate how many nucleated cells each sample contained. To quantify the absolute abundance of each unique TCRbeta CDR3 rearrangement, sequence reads were collapsed and filtered. For each sample, productive Simpson clonality was calculated as the square root of Simpson's diversity index over productive rearrangements. Held by TCRdb, this immuneACCESS table contains in-frame sequences only and omits some clones. Under half of the omission traces to an unresolved V gene where checked; the cause of the rest is unknown. V, J and clone size were drawn from that table, and D and trimming were deduced from the DNA. Present in this sample are 100,000 to 150,000 clones, 90% of which were seen just once. Together, the top ten hold approximately 5% of the sample.

This record belongs to a study of blood T cell repertoires in COVID-19 (dated by TCRdb to 2020 to 2021). About the investigation overall: The collaborator samples originated in the United States, Italy and Spain and spanned the acute and convalescent phases of COVID-19. Samples were obtained from the ongoing ImmuneRACE study (first 160 participants) and from 950 to 1,500 subjects provided by 6 global collaborators. A de-identified subject ID, COVID-19 status, age in years and sex were almost always included in the sample metadata. Deeply sampled blood TCRbeta repertoires from subjects exposed to, actively infected with, or recovered from COVID-19 were included in the dataset. The material from the prospective study consisted of cDNA or gDNA derived from T cells, B-cell-depleted T cells, or PBMCs. Where HLA class I and class II types were available, the types were taken from metadata supplied by the sample provider, not from assay-based typing. A freely available public database, intended as a resource for researchers studying the immune response to SARS-CoV-2, is where the repertoires were released. Results and caveats for the whole study, not just this receptor: The amount of clinical and demographic metadata varied by source and participant and was provided uncurated.

The germline V gene sets CDR1 to SGHNT and CDR2 to YENEEA. Trimming takes 3 bases from V and 6 bases from J, and the germline ends sit 12 bases apart. The CDR3 numbers 14 residues from cysteine through phenylalanine. Only the CDR3 DNA is retained, 42 bases long and in frame from the first base. In Seattle, one collaborating source enrolled patients while the infection was active and tracked those patients longitudinally over the course of disease. Whole blood was collected in K2EDTA tubes by collaborating institutions according to the institutions' own protocols. Collaborator samples were shipped for TCRbeta analysis as frozen whole blood, isolated PBMCs, or DNA extracted from either sample type.

Specimen: peripheral blood. The clonotype originates from a man between 60 and 75 years old with COVID-19, enrolled during active disease. This sequence uses TRBV11-3 and TRBJ2-1; the D segment could be TRBD2, given 6 matching bases. The CDR3 has the sequence CASSFHGSPNEQFF. The nucleotide sequence is given as TGTGCCAGCAGCTTCCACGGGAGTCCCAATGAGCAGTTCTTC.